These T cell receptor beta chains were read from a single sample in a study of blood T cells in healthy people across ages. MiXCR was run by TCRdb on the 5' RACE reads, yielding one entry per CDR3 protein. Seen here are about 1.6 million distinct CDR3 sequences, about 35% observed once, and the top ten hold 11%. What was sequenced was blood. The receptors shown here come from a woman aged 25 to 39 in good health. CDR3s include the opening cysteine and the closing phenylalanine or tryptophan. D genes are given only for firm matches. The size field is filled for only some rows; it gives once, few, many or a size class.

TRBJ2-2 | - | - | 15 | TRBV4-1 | TGCGCCAGCAGCCCCGATGACTGGAACACTGGGGAGCTGTTTTTT | CASSPDDWNTGELFF
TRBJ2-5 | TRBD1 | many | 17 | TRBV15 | TGTGCCACCAGCAGAGATACCCTGCCAGACAGGGGCAAGACCCAGTACTTC | CATSRDTLPDRGKTQYF
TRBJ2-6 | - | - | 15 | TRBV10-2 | TGCGCCAGCAGTGATATGGGGGCTGGGGCCAACGTCCTGACTTTC | CASSDMGAGANVLTF
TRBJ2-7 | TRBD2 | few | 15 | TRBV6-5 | TGTGCCAGCAGGCCACTAGCGCAAGCTTCGGGCGAGCAGTACTTC | CASRPLAQASGEQYF
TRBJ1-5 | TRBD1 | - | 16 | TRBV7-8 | TGTGCCAGCAGCCACCTAACAGGGGAGTTCAATCAGCCCCAGCATTTT | CASSHLTGEFNQPQHF
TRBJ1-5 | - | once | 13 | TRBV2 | TGTGCCACCAAGGGGTTTAGCAATCAGCCCCAGCATTTT | CATKGFSNQPQHF
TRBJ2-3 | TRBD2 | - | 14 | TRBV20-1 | TGCAGTGCTAGAGAACTAGCGGGAGGGGATACGCAGTATTTT | CSARELAGGDTQYF
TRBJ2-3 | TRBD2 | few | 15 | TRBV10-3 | TGTGCCATCAGTGAGTCCCTAGCGGTCACAGATACGCAGTATTTT | CAISESLAVTDTQYF
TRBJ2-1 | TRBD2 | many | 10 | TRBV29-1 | TGCAGAGCGGGAGATGTTGAGCAGTTCTTC | CRAGDVEQFF
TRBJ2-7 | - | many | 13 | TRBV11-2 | TGTGCCAGCAGCTTACAGGGTGCCAACGAGCAGTACTTC | CASSLQGANEQYF
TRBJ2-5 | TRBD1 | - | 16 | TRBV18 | TGTGCCAGCTCACCAATGACAGGGGGTTCCCAAGAGACCCAGTACTTC | CASSPMTGGSQETQYF
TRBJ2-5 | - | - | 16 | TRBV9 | TGTGCCAGCAGCGTCGGGGGTGGACAGGCCGGGGAGACCCAGTACTTC | CASSVGGGQAGETQYF
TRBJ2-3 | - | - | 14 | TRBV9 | TGTGCCAGCAGCACCGACGGCCCGTCAGATACGCAGTATTTT | CASSTDGPSDTQYF
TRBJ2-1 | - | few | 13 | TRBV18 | TGTGCCACCTCAACTTCGATAACCGATGAGCAGTTCTTC | CATSTSITDEQFF
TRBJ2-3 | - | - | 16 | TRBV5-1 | TGCGCCAGCAGCATTGGACAACTTTCTGGCACAGATACGCAGTATTTT | CASSIGQLSGTDTQYF
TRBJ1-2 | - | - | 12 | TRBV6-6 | TGTGCCAGCAGTATCTCAGGGGTCGGCTACACCTTC | CASSISGVGYTF
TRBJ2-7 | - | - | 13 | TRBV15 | TGTGCCACCAGCGTCCATGAGGGGTACGAGCAGTACTTC | CATSVHEGYEQYF
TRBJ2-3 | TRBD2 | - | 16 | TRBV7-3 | TGTGCCAGCAGCTCGGGTCCTAGCGGGAGAGGAGATACGCAGTATTTT | CASSSGPSGRGDTQYF
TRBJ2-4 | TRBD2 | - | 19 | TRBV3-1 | TGTGCCAGCAGCCACTACAAGGGAGCGGGACCCACGGGAGGAAACATTCAGTACTTC | CASSHYKGAGPTGGNIQYF
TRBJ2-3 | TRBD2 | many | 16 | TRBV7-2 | TGTGCCAGCAGCCTCACTAGCGGGGGTGGCACAGATACGCAGTATTTT | CASSLTSGGGTDTQYF
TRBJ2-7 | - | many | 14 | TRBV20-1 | TGCAGTGCCAATCCGGGACGGACTGGAGGCGAGCAGTACTTC | CSANPGRTGGEQYF
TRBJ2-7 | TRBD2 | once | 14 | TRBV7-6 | TGTGCCAGCAGCTTAGACCCCGGGGGGGACAAGCAGTACTTC | CASSLDPGGDKQYF
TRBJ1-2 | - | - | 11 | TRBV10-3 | TGTGCCATCAGTGAGGACATAATCTACACCTTC | CAISEDIIYTF
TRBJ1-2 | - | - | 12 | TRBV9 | TGTGCCAGCAGAACGGGGGGGTTCGGCTACACCTTC | CASRTGGFGYTF
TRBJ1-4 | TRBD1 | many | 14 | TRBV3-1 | TGTGCCAGCAGCTCAGGGGGAACTAATGAAAAACTGTTTTTT | CASSSGGTNEKLFF
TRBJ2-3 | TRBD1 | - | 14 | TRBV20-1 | TGCAGTGCTAGAGTAACAGGGGTCACAGATACGCAGTATTTT | CSARVTGVTDTQYF
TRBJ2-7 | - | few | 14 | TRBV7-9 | TGTGCCAGCAGCTTGGGGGCTACCCCCTACGAGCAGTACTTC | CASSLGATPYEQYF
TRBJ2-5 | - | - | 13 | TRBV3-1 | TGTGCCAGCAGCCGGGACCAACAAGAGACCCAGTACTTC | CASSRDQQETQYF
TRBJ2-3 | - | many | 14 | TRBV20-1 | TGCAGTGCTAGATCAAGGGGGGGCACAGATACGCAGTATTTT | CSARSRGGTDTQYF
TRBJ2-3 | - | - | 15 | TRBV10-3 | TGTGCCATCAGTGAAGAATTCGGGGTGGCAGATACGCAGTATTTT | CAISEEFGVADTQYF
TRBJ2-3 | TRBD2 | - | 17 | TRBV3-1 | TGTGCCAGCAGCCAAGAGTTGCTAGCGGGGGGGACAGATACGCAGTATTTT | CASSQELLAGGTDTQYF
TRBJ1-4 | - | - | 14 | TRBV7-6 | TGTGCCAGCAGCCCTAGTACAACTAATGAAAAACTGTTTTTT | CASSPSTTNEKLFF
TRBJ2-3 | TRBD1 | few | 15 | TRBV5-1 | TGCGCCAGCAGCTTGAACAGGGGAGTAACAGATACGCAGTATTTT | CASSLNRGVTDTQYF
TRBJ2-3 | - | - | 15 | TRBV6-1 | TGTGCCAGCACCCCTACGGGGTACAACACAGATACGCAGTATTTT | CASTPTGYNTDTQYF
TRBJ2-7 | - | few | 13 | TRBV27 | TGTGCCAGCAGCATCAGCGAGGCCTACGAGCAGTACTTC | CASSISEAYEQYF
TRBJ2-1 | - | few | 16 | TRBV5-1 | TGCGCCAGCAGCGCTGGGCCGGGGGGCATCTACAATGAGCAGTTCTTC | CASSAGPGGIYNEQFF
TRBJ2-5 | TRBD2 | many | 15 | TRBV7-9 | TGTGCCAGCAGCCCCATACGAGCGGGGGGTGAGACCCAGTACTTC | CASSPIRAGGETQYF
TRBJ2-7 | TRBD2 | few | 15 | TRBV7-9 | TGTGCCAGCAGCCCGGTAGCGGGAGGAAGCTACGAGCAGTACTTC | CASSPVAGGSYEQYF
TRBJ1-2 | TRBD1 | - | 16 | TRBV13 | TGTGCCAGCAGCTTAGTGGGACAGGGGGCGAACTATGGCTACACCTTC | CASSLVGQGANYGYTF
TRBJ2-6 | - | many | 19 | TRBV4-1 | TGCGCCAGCAGCCAAGATCCCCGTTACCGCGCTTCTGGGGCCAACGTCCTGACTTTC | CASSQDPRYRASGANVLTF
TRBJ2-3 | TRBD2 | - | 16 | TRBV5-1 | TGCGCCAGCAGCTTGTCTGGGGGGGGTAGCACAGATACGCAGTATTTT | CASSLSGGGSTDTQYF
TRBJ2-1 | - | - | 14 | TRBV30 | TGTGCCTTTACCCGGACAGAGGAATACAATGAGCAGTTCTTC | CAFTRTEEYNEQFF
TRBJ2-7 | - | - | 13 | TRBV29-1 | TGCAGCGTCCACACCTCCAATCTCTACGAGCAGTACTTC | CSVHTSNLYEQYF
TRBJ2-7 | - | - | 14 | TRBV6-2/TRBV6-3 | TGTGCCAGCAGTTATACTCAGGGGTGGGGCGAGCAGTACTTC | CASSYTQGWGEQYF
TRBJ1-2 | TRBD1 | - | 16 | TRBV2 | TGTGCCAGCAGTGAGCAGGGGGCGCGGGGTAACTATGGCTACACCTTC | CASSEQGARGNYGYTF
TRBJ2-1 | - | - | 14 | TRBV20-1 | TGCAGTGCTAGAGATCCATTAAGTGGAAATGAGCAGTTCTTC | CSARDPLSGNEQFF
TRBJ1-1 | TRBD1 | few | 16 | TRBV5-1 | TGCGCCAGCAGCGGATCAGGGGGTCGCCCGAACACTGAAGCTTTCTTT | CASSGSGGRPNTEAFF
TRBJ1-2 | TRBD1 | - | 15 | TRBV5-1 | TGCGCCAGCAGACGGGAGACAGGGATGGCCTATGGCTACACCTTC | CASRRETGMAYGYTF
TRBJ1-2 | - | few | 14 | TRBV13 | TGTGCCAGCAGCTTTCCAGGGGATGCGGGAGGCTACACCTTC | CASSFPGDAGGYTF
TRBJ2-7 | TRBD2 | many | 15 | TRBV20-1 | TGCAGTGCTAGAGATGTAGCGGGAGGGGACTACGAGCAGTACTTC | CSARDVAGGDYEQYF